One sample yielded the 32 T cell receptor beta chains listed below, sequenced in a study of T cells in Graves' hyperthyroidism and ophthalmopathy. RNA transcripts served as the template for amplifying TCR beta CDR3 regions. A set of HTBI primers served as the primers for a first-round RT-PCR of the TCR CDR3. Via MiXCR, TCRdb re-called the multiplex PCR reads, giving one row per CDR3 protein. The sample carries around 520,000 distinct CDR3 sequences, about 24% recorded once. The sequenced material came from blood. The source is a woman in her 30s with Graves' ophthalmopathy.

V and J are TRBV6-1 and TRBJ1-1; D gene uncertain. V lost 2 bases and J lost 5, with 9 bases in between. The CDR3 runs 13 residues. Germline lookup yields CDR1 MNHNS and CDR2 SASEGT. This CDR3 is CASSERRSTEAFF. CDR3 nucleotides: TGTGCCAGCAGTGAAAGGCGGTCAACTGAAGCTTTCTTT.

This clonotype turned up a few times. The chain links TRBV6-1 to TRBJ1-5; 8 bases map to TRBD1. Per germline, CDR1 MNHNS and CDR2 SASEGT. J lost 7 bases, V lost 4 bases, and 9 bases had no gene match. This CDR3 is 15 amino acids long. CDR3 residues: CASSGTGTGGQPQHF. The CDR3 coding sequence is TGTGCCAGCAGTGGGACAGGGACGGGAGGACAGCCCCAGCATTTT.

Note on this clonotype: Germline is not matched at one junction end, which may reflect a read error. The chain employs TRBV20-1 and TRBJ1-1; D is unresolved. The CDR3 extends over 13 amino acids. From germline, CDR1 is DFQATT and CDR2 SNEGSKA (reference sequence). The CDR3 DNA sequence: TGCAGTGCTAACGAACGCTGGAACACCGAAGCTTGCTTT. It yields the protein CSANERWNTEACF.

This clonotype was detected many times. The chain has TRBV20-1 and TRBJ2-7; 8 positions match TRBD1. V was clipped by 3 bases and J by 0 bases; unmatched bases: 7. The CDR3 contains 15 residues. The germline CDR1 and CDR2 sequences are DFQATT and SNEGSKA (reference sequence). CDR3 DNA sequence: TGCAGTGCTAGGCTGGGACAGGCGAACTCCTACGAGCAGTACTTC. Residues: CSARLGQANSYEQYF.

This clonotype came up a few times. V and J are TRBV5-4 and TRBJ1-1, with D unclear. The V and J ends lost 0 bases and 1 base respectively, with 13 bases between them. Looked up from germline, CDR1 is SGHNT and CDR2 is YYREEE (reference sequence). The CDR3 has 16 amino acids. CDR3 nucleotides: TGTGCCAGCAGCTTGGACGGGTGGACGGAGAACACTGAAGCTTTCTTT. Protein product: CASSLDGWTENTEAFF.

This chain joins TRBV18 and TRBJ1-2, with TRBD1 matching over 8 bases. The CDR3 loop spans 14 amino acids. V lost 6 bases and J lost 3; bases outside the gene matches: 6. The V gene's germline CDR1 is KGHSH and CDR2 LQKENI. The DNA of the CDR3 is TGTGCCAGCTCGCCCTACAGGGGGGACTATGGCTACACCTTC. Translated: CASSPYRGDYGYTF.

The table lists this clonotype with a few counts. The chain carries TRBV24-1 and TRBJ2-2, with D perhaps matching TRBD2 (6 bases). The V gene's germline CDR1 is KGHDR and CDR2 SFDVKD. The CDR3 totals 16 residues. The V end was cut by 3 bases, the J end by 5 bases, with 15 bases between. CDR3 protein: CATSDERRENTGELFF. The CDR3 coding sequence is TGTGCCACCAGTGATGAAAGGAGGGAAAATACCGGGGAGCTGTTTTTT.

The CDR3 sequence: CASSQDGQRGYTF. CDR3 DNA: TGTGCCAGCAGCCAAGATGGACAGCGGGGCTACACCTTC. This chain uses TRBV3-1 with TRBJ1-2; weak D call: TRBD1 (6 bases). The V end lost 0 bases, the J end lost 8 bases, and 10 bases lay between the germline ends. The CDR3 totals 13 residues. Germline V gene lookup returns CDR1 LGHDT and CDR2 YNNKEL (reference sequence).

V and J are TRBV7-2 and TRBJ2-5, with D perhaps matching TRBD2 (5 bases). The CDR3 is 13 amino acids. V lost 5 bases, J lost 9 bases, and 16 bases lay in between. Per the germline V gene, CDR1 is SGHTA and CDR2 is FQGNSA. The CDR3 DNA reads as TGTGCCAGCAGCCCTGGACTTCGCGCAGCCCAGTACTTC. Its translation is CASSPGLRAAQYF.

This clonotype was detected a few times. This CDR3 is CASSIPADIQYF. CDR3 bases: TGTGCCAGCAGTATACCAGCGGACATTCAGTACTTC. The rearrangement joins TRBV28 to TRBJ2-4; weak D call: TRBD2 (5 bases). The CDR3 consists of 12 residues. The germline CDR1 and CDR2 sequences are MDHEN and SYDVKM. Trimming stripped 5 bases from V and 8 bases from J, with 10 bases between.

This clonotype was recorded many times. CDR3 residues: CASKELASLETQYF. CDR3 nucleotide sequence: TGTGCCAGCAAGGAACTAGCGAGTTTAGAGACCCAGTACTTC. The chain couples TRBV6-5 to TRBJ2-5; 7 bases map to TRBD2. Germline V gives CDR1 MNHEY, CDR2 SVGAGI. J was trimmed by 4 bases and V by 7 bases; bases with no gene match: 9. The CDR3 length is 14 residues.

This clonotype was found many times. The rearrangement uses TRBV10-3 and TRBJ1-5, with 10 bases fitting TRBD1. The CDR3 runs to 14 residues. V was clipped by 10 bases and J by 3 bases; unmatched bases: 6. The germline V gene encodes CDR1 ENHRY and CDR2 SYGVKD. The CDR3: CATSRQGANQPQHF. Here the CDR3 DNA reads TGTGCCACTTCCCGACAGGGGGCCAATCAGCCCCAGCATTTT.

This clonotype was counted many times. The rearrangement links TRBV28 to TRBJ2-7; tentatively, D is TRBD1 or TRBD2 (5 bases each). Per the germline V gene, CDR1 is MDHEN and CDR2 is SYDVKM. V shed 9 bases and J shed 0 bases, with 12 bases lying between them. This CDR3 region has 13 residues. The CDR3: CASLSGTSYEQYF. The CDR3 DNA reads as TGTGCCAGTTTATCAGGGACCTCCTACGAGCAGTACTTC.

This clonotype was seen ten or more times. The junction does not match germline at one end; this may be a read error. The rearrangement links TRBV6-5 to TRBJ1-2; unclear D gene. The germline CDR1 and CDR2 sequences are MNHEY and SVGAGI. CDR3 length: 13 amino acids. CDR3 in DNA: TGTGCCAGCAGTGACTCAAGGCACTATGGCTACACCTTC. Translating gives CASSDSRHYGYTF.

The CDR3 sequence: CASSYGAPSGNQPQHF. The CDR3, as DNA: TGTGCCAGCAGTTACGGGGCCCCGTCAGGCAATCAGCCCCAGCATTTT. The chain is built from TRBV6-5 and TRBJ1-5, with D tentatively TRBD1 (5 bases). In germline, CDR1 is MNHEY, CDR2 SVGAGI. The V and J ends lost 2 bases and 2 bases respectively, with 13 bases between them. This CDR3 has 16 residues.

This clonotype was seen ten or more times. The rearrangement joins TRBV6-5 to TRBJ2-1; weak D call: TRBD1 (5 bases). The CDR3 is 15 amino acids. Per germline, CDR1 MNHEY and CDR2 SVGAGI. The V end lost 2 bases, the J end lost 5 bases, and 13 bases lay between the germline ends. The CDR3 loop reads CASSYGRAANNEQFF. CDR3 sequence (DNA): TGTGCCAGCAGTTACGGCAGGGCCGCGAACAATGAGCAGTTCTTC.

This clonotype has ten or more counts. The V gene is TRBV11-2, the J gene TRBJ2-7; possible D gene TRBD1, 6 bases. Looked up from germline, CDR1 is SGHAT and CDR2 is FQNNGV. The V gene lost 6 bases and the J gene lost 0 bases, with 18 bases spanning the gap. The length of the CDR3 is 16 residues. The CDR3 here is CASSLQPTGDSYEQYF. DNA for the CDR3: TGTGCCAGCAGTTTACAACCGACAGGAGACTCCTACGAGCAGTACTTC.

In this sample, this clonotype turned up many times. This rearrangement joins TRBV15 to TRBJ1-6; no reliable D call. Germline values: CDR1 LNHNV, CDR2 YYDKDF (reference sequence). Trimming shortened V by 1 base and J by 3 bases, and 4 bases separated the two germline ends. The CDR3 has 14 residues. Here the CDR3 DNA reads TGTGCCACCAGCAGAGGGGGCTATAATTCACCCCTCCACTTT. Translation gives CATSRGGYNSPLHF.

As concerns this clonotype: A much larger clone differs from this one at a single base, so this may be a read error. The conserved phenylalanine or tryptophan normally closing the CDR3 is absent here, so this likely arose from a read error. J is TRBJ2-2 and V is TRBV6-1; D is perhaps TRBD1 (6 bases). The V gene's germline CDR1 is MNHNS and CDR2 SASEGT. This CDR3 has 14 residues. The ends were cut back, 2 bases at V and 6 bases at J, with 10 bases in the middle. CDR3 DNA: TGTGCCAGCAGTGAAAACAGGGTGGCCGGGGAGCTGTTTTTG. This gives the protein CASSENRVAGELFL.

The chain is built from TRBV9 and TRBJ1-1; 8 bases line up with TRBD1. The germline V gene has CDR1 SGDLS and CDR2 YYNGEE. CDR3 size: 16 residues. With V trimmed by 0 bases and J by 1 base, 5 bases remained unmatched. In nucleotides, the CDR3 is TGTGCCAGCAGCGTAGCTATGCAGGGGGCGAACACTGAAGCTTTCTTT. This sequence encodes CASSVAMQGANTEAFF.

V usage is TRBV28 and J usage is TRBJ2-7; D perhaps matches TRBD2 (6 bases). Germline V gives CDR1 MDHEN, CDR2 SYDVKM. Trimming left V 4 bases short and J 9 bases short, with 10 bases between. The CDR3 is made up of 11 amino acids. The CDR3: CASSSGSVQYF. CDR3 nucleotides: TGTGCCAGCAGTTCCGGGAGTGTGCAGTACTTC. The whole variable domain, filled in from reference TRBV28 and TRBJ2-7, reads DVKVTQSSRYLVKRTGEKVFLECVQDMDHENMFWYRQDPGLGLRLIYFSYDVKMKEKGDIPEGYSVSREKKERFSLILESASTNQTSMYLCASSSGSVQYFGPGTRLTVT.

This clonotype turned up a few times. This rearrangement joins TRBV7-2 to TRBJ2-7; 7 bases map to TRBD2. After removal of 3 bases from V and 4 bases from J, the junction contained 9 bases not matched to a gene. The germline V gene encodes CDR1 SGHTA and CDR2 FQGNSA. CDR3 size: 15 residues. CDR3 bases: TGTGCCAGCAGCTTTTTCGGGGGGATTGGTTACGAGCAGTACTTC. This gives the protein CASSFFGGIGYEQYF.

The V call is TRBV19, the J call TRBJ2-7; 9 bases agree with TRBD2. Germline lookup yields CDR1 LNHDA and CDR2 SQIVND (reference sequence). The CDR3 is 15 residues long. V was clipped by 1 base and J by 3 bases; unmatched bases: 4. The CDR3 DNA reads as TGTGCCAGTAGTATAGCCCTAGCGGGAATCTACGAGCAGTACTTC. Its protein product is CASSIALAGIYEQYF.

This clonotype was counted at least ten times. This chain joins TRBV20-1 and TRBJ1-1; TRBD1 might be the D (6 bases). Germline CDR1 is DFQATT and CDR2 is SNEGSKA (reference sequence). Deletions cut 0 bases from V and 1 base from J, with 21 bases between. This CDR3 is 18 amino acids long. CDR3 bases: TGCAGTGCTAGAGATCGTTACTTTGATGGGGGCGGGAACACTGAAGCTTTCTTT. It is translated as CSARDRYFDGGGNTEAFF.

This clonotype was seen many times. The chain carries TRBV12-3 or TRBV12-4 and TRBJ2-7, with TRBD1 matching over 7 bases. V gave up 5 bases and J gave up 3 bases; unmatched junction bases: 7. The CDR3 is 14 amino acids. DNA of the CDR3: TGTGCCAGCAGTGTGGGGACAGACGACTACGAGCAGTACTTC. Translating it yields CASSVGTDDYEQYF.

V and J are TRBV6-2 or TRBV6-3 and TRBJ2-5; 10 bases map to TRBD1. Trimming removed 2 bases from V and 5 bases from J; junction bases left unmatched: 2. This CDR3 contains 14 residues. CDR1 MNHEY and CDR2 SVGEGT come from the germline V gene. The CDR3 spells CASSYMTGGETQYF. Written as DNA, the CDR3 is TGTGCCAGCAGTTACATGACAGGGGGCGAGACCCAGTACTTC.

The rearrangement links TRBV9 to TRBJ1-2, with 9 bases fitting TRBD1. J was trimmed by 5 bases and V by 3 bases; bases with no gene match: 11. CDR1 and CDR2 (germline): SGDLS, YYNGEE. This CDR3 comprises 16 residues. The chain's CDR3 is CASSAQSPGTGYGYTF. CDR3 in DNA: TGTGCCAGCAGCGCACAATCGCCCGGGACAGGGTATGGCTACACCTTC.

This clonotype occurred many times. This chain links TRBV30 with TRBJ2-2, with 9 bases aligning to TRBD1. Unmatched junction bases numbered 14, after V lost 5 bases and J lost 7 bases. Looked up from germline, CDR1 is GTSNPN and CDR2 is SVGIG (reference sequence). This CDR3 region has 16 residues. The CDR3 DNA reads as TGTGCCTGGGATCAGGGAACAGGGGGCTGGAACGGGGAGCTGTTTTTT. Its translation: CAWDQGTGGWNGELFF.

This clonotype was observed a single time. This may stem from a read error, because a much larger clone lies one nucleotide away. In this CDR3 the conserved last residue, phenylalanine or tryptophan, is missing, so a read error is likely. The chain links TRBV6-1 to TRBJ1-2, with D hard to call. The CDR3 loop spans 12 amino acids. Trimming stripped 8 bases from V and 7 bases from J, with 14 bases between. Germline V gene data show CDR1 as MNHNS and CDR2 as SASEGT. The CDR3 DNA sequence: TGTGCCAGCCTGGCGGGTCCGGGTGGCTACACCTAC. Protein: CASLAGPGGYTY.

V and J are TRBV2 and TRBJ2-7; TRBD2 matches 7 bases. Germline assignment: CDR1 SNHLY and CDR2 FYNNEI. CDR3 length: 15 amino acids. V lost 4 bases to trimming and J lost 2 bases; unmatched junction nucleotides: 8. This CDR3 is CASSAGLAVAYEQYF. In DNA form, the CDR3 reads TGTGCCAGCAGTGCGGGGCTAGCGGTTGCCTACGAGCAGTACTTC. The variable domain in full, completed from reference TRBV2 and TRBJ2-7, reads EPEVTQTPSHQVTQMGQEVILRCVPISNHLYFYWYRQILGQKVEFLVSFYNNEISEKSEIFDDQFSVERPDGSNFTLKIRSTKLEDSAMYFCASSAGLAVAYEQYFGPGTRLTVT.

This clonotype occurred many times. The chain uses TRBV4-3 and TRBJ2-4, with TRBD2 matching over 11 bases. After removal of 4 bases from V and 5 bases from J, the junction contained 1 base not matched to a gene. CDR1 and CDR2 from the germline V gene are LGHNA and YSLEER. CDR3 length: 14 amino acids. This chain's CDR3 is CASSLLAGENIQYF. The CDR3 DNA is TGCGCCAGCAGCCTACTAGCGGGGGAAAACATTCAGTACTTC.

CDR3: CASSQGHVGQALGGYTF. The CDR3 DNA follows: TGTGCCAGCTCACAAGGACACGTCGGTCAGGCCCTCGGTGGCTACACCTTC. The chain uses TRBV18 and TRBJ1-2, with D possibly being TRBD1 (5 bases). The V and J ends lost 4 bases and 7 bases respectively, with 25 bases between them. CDR3 size: 17 residues. CDR1 and CDR2 (germline): KGHSH, LQKENI.